This TCR beta chain was sequenced for a study of graft-versus-host responses after intestinal transplantation. Study background: Grafts were multivisceral, liver-intestinal, or isolated intestinal. Uniformly, recipients were administered anti-thymocyte globulin induction with subsequent tacrolimus and steroids for 3 to 4 years. General study results and limits: Clonal ratios of graft-versus-host to host-versus-graft in allografts were high for patients exhibiting graft-donor T cell macrochimerism. Early post-transplant declines in HvG were associated with peak levels of circulating GvH clones.

TCRdb keeps only in-frame clones here, not all; method: immunoSEQ multiplex PCR. The repertoire includes 35,000 to 50,000 clones, roughly 95% of them detected once, and around 0.22% sits in the top ten. Note on this clone: The target antigen is unknown.

This specimen was unstimulated CD8+ T cells sorted from spleen or lymph node cells, taken before transplant. This TCR was sampled from a human donor who was the organ donor for an intestinal transplant.

The CDR3 protein is CASRADSVNTEAFF. CDR3 DNA: TGTGCCAGCAGGGCCGACAGCGTTAACACTGAAGCTTTCTTT. The chain employs TRBV7-8 and TRBJ1-1; a weak D match, TRBD1 (5 bases). CDR3 length: 14 residues. CDR1 SGHVS and CDR2 FQNEAQ come from the germline V gene. Trimming removed 6 bases from V and 2 bases from J, with 13 bases in between.